This T cell receptor beta chain was recovered during a study of cytomegalovirus exposure and HLA in healthy donors. The PCR made use of 60 Vbeta and 13 Jbeta primers. The data were produced by immunoSEQ multiplex PCR, yet TCRdb's version contains in-frame clones alone and is incomplete. The sample consists of about 80,000 clones, around 60% of them appearing once. This CDR3 spans 14 amino acids. Germline V lookup: CDR1 MGHDK, CDR2 SYGVNS. Trimming took off 3 bases at V and 4 bases at J, with 10 bases between the two ends. The clonotype comes from a male donor in good health and CMV-seropositive. The chain is built from TRBV25-1 and TRBJ1-5, with D perhaps matching TRBD1 (5 bases). Specimen: PBMCs. CDR3 residues: CASSERDGNQPQHF. The CDR3 DNA is TGTGCCAGCAGTGAGCGGGACGGGAATCAGCCCCAGCATTTT.